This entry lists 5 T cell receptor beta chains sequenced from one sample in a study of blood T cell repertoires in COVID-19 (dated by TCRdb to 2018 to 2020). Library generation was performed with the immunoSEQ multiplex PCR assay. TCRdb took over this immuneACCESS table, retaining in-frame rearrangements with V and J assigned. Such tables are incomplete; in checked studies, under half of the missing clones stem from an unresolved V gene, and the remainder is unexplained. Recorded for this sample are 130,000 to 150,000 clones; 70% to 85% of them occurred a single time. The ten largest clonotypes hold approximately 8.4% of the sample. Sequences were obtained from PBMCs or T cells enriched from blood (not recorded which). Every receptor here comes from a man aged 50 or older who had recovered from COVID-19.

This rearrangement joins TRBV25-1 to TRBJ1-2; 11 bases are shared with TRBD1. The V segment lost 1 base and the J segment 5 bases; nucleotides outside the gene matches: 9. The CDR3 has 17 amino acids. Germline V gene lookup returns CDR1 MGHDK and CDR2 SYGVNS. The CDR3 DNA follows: TGTGCCAGCAGTGAATTAGGGACAGGGGGTCCTCGGTATGGCTACACCTTC. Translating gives CASSELGTGGPRYGYTF.

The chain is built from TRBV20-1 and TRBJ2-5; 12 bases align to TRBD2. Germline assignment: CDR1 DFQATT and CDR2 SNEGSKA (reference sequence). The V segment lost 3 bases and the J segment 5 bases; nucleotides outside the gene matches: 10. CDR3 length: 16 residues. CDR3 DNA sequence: TGCAGTGCTAGTAAGGCTAGCGGGGGGGCAGGGGAGACCCAGTACTTC. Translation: CSASKASGGAGETQYF.

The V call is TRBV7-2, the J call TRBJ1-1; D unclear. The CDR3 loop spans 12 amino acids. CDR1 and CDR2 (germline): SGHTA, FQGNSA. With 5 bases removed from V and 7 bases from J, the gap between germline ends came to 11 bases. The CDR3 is CASSRPGFEAFF. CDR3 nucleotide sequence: TGTGCCAGCAGCCGACCGGGTTTTGAAGCTTTCTTT.

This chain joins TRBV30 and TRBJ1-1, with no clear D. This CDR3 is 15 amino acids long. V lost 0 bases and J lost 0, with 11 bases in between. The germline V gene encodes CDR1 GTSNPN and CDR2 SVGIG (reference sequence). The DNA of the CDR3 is TGTGCCTGGAGTGTACGGGGAATTATGAACACTGAAGCTTTCTTT. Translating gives CAWSVRGIMNTEAFF.

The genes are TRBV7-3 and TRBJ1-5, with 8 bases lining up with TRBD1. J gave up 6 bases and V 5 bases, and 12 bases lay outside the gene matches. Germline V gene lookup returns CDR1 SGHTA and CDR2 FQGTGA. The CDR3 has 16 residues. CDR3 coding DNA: TGTGCCAGCAGCGTCCAGGGGGCGCAGGTCGGTCAGCCCCAGCATTTT. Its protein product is CASSVQGAQVGQPQHF. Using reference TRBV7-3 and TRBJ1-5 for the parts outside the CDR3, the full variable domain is GAGVSQTPSNKVTEKGKYVELRCDPISGHTALYWYRQSLGQGPEFLIYFQGTGAADDSGLPNDRFFAVRPEGSVSTLKIQRTERGDSAVYLCASSVQGAQVGQPQHFGDGTRLSIL.